One T cell receptor (beta chain) is described in this entry. The V gene lost 3 bases and the J gene lost 2 bases, with 8 bases spanning the gap. CDR3 length equals 14 residues. The germline V gene encodes CDR1 SEHNR and CDR2 FQNEAQ (reference sequence). The data were taken from a study of blood T cell repertoires in COVID-19. As for the study in general: Samples taken during acute and convalescent COVID-19 were collected in the United States, Italy and Spain. PBMCs, B-cell-depleted T cells, or T cells were the source of the cDNA or gDNA that made up the material.

Authors' data handling: The assay estimated nucleated cells by amplifying reference gene primers. The assay was immunoSEQ multiplex PCR, and TCRdb's table has in-frame clones only and misses some. The V and J calls and clone size were taken over from that table, and D and trimming were inferred from the DNA. The repertoire has over 30,000 clones, 90% of them found once; the top ten carry around 10%. The sample comprised peripheral blood. This sequence joins TRBV7-9 and TRBJ1-5; no definite D call. The TCR sequence derives from a man aged 70 or older with acute or convalescent COVID-19. The CDR3 bases are TGTGCCAGCAGCTTTTCCGGGGGCAATCAGCCCCAGCATTTT. This translates into CASSFSGGNQPQHF.